The clone carrying this TCR beta chain showed up just once. The assay was immunoSEQ multiplex PCR, and TCRdb's table has in-frame clones only and misses some. The sample lists over 90,000 clones, 85% to 90% occurring once. The sample comes from a study of OX40 agonist ivuxolimab in advanced cancers. Study-level background: Patient treatment consisted of intravenous ivuxolimab administration every 2 weeks at 0.01 to 10 mg/kg. Participants could have had prior anti-PD-1, anti-PD-L1 or anti-CTLA-4 therapy, and about 37% had some. There were three patients with partial responses, one having hepatocellular carcinoma and two cutaneous melanoma.

The CDR3 loop spans 13 amino acids. Germline V gene lookup returns CDR1 SEHNR and CDR2 FQNEAQ (reference sequence). Deletions cut 5 bases from V and 5 bases from J, with 10 bases between. Material: CD4+ or CD8+ T cells sorted from blood, obtained in a trial of the OX40 agonist ivuxolimab. The sequence was obtained from an adult with an advanced solid tumor such as melanoma, head and neck, liver or kidney cancer. This chain links TRBV7-9 with TRBJ2-1; D is ambiguous. In nucleotides, the CDR3 is TGTGCCAGCAGCGCCGACACGAACAATGAGCAGTTCTTC. It translates to CASSADTNNEQFF. The variable domain in full, completed from reference TRBV7-9 and TRBJ2-1, reads DTGVSQNPRHKITKRGQNVTFRCDPISEHNRLYWYRQTLGQGPEFLTYFQNEAQLEKSRLLSDRFSAERPKGSFSTLEIQRTEQGDSAMYLCASSADTNNEQFFGPGTRLTVL.